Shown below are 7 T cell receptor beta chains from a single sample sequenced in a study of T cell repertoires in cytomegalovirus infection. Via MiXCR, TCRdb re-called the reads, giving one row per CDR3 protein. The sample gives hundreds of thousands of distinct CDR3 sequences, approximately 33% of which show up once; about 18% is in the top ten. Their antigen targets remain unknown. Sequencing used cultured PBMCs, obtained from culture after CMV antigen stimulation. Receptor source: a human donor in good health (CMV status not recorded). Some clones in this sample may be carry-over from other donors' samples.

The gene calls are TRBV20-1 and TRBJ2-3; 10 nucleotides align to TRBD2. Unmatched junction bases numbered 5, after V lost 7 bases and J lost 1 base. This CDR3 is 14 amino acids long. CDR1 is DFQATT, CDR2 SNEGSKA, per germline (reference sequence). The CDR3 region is CSGDGLAGTDTQYF. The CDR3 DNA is TGCAGTGGAGACGGACTAGCGGGCACAGATACGCAGTATTTT.

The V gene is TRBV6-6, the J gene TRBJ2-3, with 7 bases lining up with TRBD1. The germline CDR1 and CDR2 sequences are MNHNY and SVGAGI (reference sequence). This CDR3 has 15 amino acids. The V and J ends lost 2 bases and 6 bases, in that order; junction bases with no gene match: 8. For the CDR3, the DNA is TGTGCCAGCAGTTACAAGGGACAGCCCCGGGATACGCAGTATTTT. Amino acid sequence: CASSYKGQPRDTQYF.

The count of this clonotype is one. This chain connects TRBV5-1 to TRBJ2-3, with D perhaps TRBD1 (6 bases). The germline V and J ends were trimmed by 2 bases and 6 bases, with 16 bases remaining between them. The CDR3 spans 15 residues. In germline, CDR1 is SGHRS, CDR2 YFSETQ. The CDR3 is CASSFRGTSMDTQYF. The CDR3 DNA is TGCGCCAGCAGCTTTAGAGGGACATCAATGGATACGCAGTATTTT. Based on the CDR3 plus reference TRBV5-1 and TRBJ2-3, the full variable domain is KAGVTQTPRYLIKTRGQQVTLSCSPISGHRSVSWYQQTPGQGLQFLFEYFSETQRNKGNFPGRFSGRQFSNSRSEMNVSTLELGDSALYLCASSFRGTSMDTQYFGPGTRLTVL.

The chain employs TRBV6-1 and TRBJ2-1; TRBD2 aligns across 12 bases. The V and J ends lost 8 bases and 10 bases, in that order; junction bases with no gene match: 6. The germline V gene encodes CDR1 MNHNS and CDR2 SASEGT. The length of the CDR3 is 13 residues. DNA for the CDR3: TGTGCCAGCGGTCGTCTAGCGGGAGGGGAGCAGTTCTTC. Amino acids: CASGRLAGGEQFF.

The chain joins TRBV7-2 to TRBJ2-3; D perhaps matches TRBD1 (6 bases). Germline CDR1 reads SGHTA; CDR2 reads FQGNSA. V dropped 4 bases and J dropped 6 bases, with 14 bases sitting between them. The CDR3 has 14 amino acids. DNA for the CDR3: TGTGCCAGCAGCTCTTTGGGGGCACGGGATACGCAGTATTTT. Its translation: CASSSLGARDTQYF.

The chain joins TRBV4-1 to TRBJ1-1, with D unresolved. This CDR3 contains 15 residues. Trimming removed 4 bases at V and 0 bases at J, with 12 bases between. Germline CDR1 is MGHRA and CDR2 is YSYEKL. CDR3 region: CASSLWGYLNTEAFF. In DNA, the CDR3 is TGCGCCAGCAGCCTGTGGGGTTACCTGAACACTGAAGCTTTCTTT.

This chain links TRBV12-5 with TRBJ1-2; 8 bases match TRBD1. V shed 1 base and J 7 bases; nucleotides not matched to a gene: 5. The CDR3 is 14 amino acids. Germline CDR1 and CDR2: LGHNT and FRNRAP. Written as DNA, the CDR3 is TGTGCTAGTGGTTTGGATCAGGGGGCAAGTGGCTACACCTTC. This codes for CASGLDQGASGYTF.